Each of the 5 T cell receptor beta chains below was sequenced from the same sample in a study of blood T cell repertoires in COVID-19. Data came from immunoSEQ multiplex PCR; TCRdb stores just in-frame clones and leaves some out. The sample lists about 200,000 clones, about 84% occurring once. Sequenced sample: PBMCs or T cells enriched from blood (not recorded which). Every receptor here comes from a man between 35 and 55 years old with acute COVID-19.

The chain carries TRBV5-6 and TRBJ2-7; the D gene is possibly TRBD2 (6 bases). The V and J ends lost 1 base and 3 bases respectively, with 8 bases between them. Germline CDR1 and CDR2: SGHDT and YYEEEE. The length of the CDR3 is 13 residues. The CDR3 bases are TGTGCCAGCAGCTTGAAGGGAGGCTACGAGCAGTACTTC. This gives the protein CASSLKGGYEQYF.

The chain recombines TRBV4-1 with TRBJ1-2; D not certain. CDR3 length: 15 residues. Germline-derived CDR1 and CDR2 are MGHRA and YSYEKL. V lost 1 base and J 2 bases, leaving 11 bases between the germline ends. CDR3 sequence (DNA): TGCGCCAGCAGCCAAGTCGGGGAAGGGAACTATGGCTACACCTTC. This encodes CASSQVGEGNYGYTF.

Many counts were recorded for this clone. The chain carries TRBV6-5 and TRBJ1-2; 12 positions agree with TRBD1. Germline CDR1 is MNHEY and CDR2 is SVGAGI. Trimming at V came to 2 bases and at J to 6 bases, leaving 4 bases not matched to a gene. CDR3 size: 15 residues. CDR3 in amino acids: CASSYPGTGGDGYTF. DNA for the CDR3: TGTGCCAGCAGTTACCCGGGGACAGGGGGCGATGGCTACACCTTC.

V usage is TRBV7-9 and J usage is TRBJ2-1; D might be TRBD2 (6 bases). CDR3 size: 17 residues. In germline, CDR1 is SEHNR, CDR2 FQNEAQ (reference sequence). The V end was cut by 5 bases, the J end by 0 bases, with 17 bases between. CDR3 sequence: CASSPISGGTSYNEQFF. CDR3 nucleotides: TGTGCCAGCAGCCCGATTTCGGGCGGGACCTCCTACAATGAGCAGTTCTTC.

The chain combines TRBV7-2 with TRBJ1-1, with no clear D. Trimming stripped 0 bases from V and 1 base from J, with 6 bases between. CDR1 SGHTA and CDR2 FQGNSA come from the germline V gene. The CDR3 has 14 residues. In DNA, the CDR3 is TGTGCCAGCAGCTTAGCTTCGAGGAACACTGAAGCTTTCTTT. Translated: CASSLASRNTEAFF.